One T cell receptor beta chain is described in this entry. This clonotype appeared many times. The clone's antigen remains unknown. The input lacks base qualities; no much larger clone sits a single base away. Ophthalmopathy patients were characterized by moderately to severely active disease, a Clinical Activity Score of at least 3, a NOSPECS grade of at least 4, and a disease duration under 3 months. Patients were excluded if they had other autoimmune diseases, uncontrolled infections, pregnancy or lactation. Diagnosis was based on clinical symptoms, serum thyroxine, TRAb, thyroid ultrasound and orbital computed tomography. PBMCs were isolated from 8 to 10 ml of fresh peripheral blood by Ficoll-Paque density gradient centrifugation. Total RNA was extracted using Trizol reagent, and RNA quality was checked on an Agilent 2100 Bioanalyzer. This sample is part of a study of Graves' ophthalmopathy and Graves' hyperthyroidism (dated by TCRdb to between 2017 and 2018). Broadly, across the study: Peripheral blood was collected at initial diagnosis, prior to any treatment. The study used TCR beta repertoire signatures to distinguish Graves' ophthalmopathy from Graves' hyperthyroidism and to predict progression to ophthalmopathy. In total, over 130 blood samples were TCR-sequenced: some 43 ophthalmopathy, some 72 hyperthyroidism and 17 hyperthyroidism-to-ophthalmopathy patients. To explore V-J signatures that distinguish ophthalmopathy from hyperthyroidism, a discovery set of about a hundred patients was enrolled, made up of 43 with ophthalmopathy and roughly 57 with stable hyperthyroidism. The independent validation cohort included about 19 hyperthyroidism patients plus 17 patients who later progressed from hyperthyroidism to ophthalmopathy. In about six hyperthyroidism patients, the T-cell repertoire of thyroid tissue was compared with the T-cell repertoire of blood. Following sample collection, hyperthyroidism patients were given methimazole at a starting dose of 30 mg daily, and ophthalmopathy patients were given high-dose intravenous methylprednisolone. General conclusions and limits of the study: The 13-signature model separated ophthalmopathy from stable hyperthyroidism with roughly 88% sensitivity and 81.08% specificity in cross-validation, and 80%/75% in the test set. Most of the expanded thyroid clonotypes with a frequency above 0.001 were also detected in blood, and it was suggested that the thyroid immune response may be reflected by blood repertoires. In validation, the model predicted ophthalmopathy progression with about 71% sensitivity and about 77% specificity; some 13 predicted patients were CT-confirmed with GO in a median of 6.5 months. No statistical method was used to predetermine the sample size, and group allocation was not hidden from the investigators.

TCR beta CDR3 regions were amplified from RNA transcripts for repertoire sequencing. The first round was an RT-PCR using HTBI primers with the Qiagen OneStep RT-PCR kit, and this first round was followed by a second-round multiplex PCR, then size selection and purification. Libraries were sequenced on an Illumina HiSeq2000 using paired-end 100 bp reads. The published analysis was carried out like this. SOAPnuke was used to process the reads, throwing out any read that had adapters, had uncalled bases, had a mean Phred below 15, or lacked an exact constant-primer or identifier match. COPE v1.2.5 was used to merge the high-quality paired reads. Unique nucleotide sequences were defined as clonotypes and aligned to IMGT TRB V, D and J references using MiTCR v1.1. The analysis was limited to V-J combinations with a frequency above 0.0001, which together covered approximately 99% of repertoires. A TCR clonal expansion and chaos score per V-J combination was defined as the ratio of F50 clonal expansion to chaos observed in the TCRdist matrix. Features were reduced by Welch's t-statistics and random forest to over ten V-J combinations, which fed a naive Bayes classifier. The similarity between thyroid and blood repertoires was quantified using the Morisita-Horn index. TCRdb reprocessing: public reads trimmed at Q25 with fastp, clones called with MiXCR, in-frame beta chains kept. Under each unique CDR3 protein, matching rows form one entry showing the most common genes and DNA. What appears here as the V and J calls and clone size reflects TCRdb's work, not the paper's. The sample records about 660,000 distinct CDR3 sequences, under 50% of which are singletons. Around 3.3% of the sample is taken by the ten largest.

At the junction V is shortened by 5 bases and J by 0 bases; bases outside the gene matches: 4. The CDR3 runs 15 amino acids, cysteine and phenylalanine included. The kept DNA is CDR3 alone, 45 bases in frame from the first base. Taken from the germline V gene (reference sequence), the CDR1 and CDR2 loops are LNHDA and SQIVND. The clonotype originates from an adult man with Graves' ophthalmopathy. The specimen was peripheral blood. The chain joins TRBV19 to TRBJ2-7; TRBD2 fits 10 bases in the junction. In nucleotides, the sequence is TGTGCCAGTAGTTTCCGGACTAGCGGCTCCTACGAGCAGTACTTC. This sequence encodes CASSFRTSGSYEQYF.